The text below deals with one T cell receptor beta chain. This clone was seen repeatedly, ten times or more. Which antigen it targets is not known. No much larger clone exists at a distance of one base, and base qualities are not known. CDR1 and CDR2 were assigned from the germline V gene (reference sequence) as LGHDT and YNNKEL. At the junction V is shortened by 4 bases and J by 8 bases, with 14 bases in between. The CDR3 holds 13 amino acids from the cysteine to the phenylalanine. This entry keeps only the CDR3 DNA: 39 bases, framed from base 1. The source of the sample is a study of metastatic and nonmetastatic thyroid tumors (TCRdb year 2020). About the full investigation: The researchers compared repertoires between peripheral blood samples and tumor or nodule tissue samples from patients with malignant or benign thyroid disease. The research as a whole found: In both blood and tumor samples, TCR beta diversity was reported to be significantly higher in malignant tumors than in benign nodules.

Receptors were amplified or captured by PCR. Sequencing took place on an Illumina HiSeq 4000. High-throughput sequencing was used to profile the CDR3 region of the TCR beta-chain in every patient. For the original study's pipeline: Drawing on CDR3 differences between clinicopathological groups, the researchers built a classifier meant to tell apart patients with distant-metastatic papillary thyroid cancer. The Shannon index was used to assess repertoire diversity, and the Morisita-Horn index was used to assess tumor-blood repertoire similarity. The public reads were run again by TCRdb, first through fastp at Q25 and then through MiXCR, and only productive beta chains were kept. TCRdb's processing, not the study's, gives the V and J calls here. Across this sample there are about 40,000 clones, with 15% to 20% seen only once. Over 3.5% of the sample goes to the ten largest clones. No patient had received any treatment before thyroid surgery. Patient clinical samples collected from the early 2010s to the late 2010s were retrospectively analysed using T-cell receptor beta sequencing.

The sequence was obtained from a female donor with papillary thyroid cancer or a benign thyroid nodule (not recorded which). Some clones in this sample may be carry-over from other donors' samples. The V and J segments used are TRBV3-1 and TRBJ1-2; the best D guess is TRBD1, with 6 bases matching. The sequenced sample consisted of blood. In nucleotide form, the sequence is TGTGCCAGCAGCCCCCTGGACAGAAGAGGCTACACCTTC. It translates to CASSPLDRRGYTF. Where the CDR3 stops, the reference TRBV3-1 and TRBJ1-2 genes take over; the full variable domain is DTAVSQTPKYLVTQMGNDKSIKCEQNLGHDTMYWYKQDSKKFLKIMFSYNNKELIINETVPNRFSPKSPDKAHLNLHINSLELGDSAVYFCASSPLDRRGYTFGSGTRLTVV.